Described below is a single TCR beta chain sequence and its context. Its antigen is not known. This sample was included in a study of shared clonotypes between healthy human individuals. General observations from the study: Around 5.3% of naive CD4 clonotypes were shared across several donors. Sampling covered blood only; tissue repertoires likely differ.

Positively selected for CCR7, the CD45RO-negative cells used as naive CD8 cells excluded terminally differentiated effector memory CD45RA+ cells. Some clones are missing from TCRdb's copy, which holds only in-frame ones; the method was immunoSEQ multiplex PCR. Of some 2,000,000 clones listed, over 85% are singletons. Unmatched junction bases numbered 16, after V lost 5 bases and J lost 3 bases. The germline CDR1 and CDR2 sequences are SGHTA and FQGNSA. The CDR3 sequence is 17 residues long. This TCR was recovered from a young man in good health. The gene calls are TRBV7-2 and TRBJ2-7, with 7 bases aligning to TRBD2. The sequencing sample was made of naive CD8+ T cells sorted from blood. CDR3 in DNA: TGTGCCAGCAGCCCCCTCCGGGGCGGGAGATGGTTCTACGAGCAGTACTTC. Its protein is CASSPLRGGRWFYEQYF.